This T cell receptor beta chain was found in a study of cytomegalovirus exposure and HLA in healthy donors. Broader study findings: Follow-up analysis later connected one missense variant in DCLRE1C with trimming of TCR beta V- and J-genes. One later analysis reportedly identified an Asian-associated ancestry cluster that showed fewer N-insertions than the approximately 700-donor mean.

Healthy donors of bone marrow made up the group. As regards this clone: As yet, its antigen is unknown.

PCR involved 60 Vbeta and 13 Jbeta primers. As originally analysed: In a later analysis, of around 80 million unique beta chains, about 11 million appeared in at least two donors. TCRdb's copy holds only in-frame clones and misses some; the assay was immunoSEQ multiplex PCR. Clonal size and the V and J genes are those of that table, whereas D and trimming came from the DNA. The profile shows approximately 70,000 clones, 65% to 75% of them singletons. Germline V CDR1 and CDR2: LGHNA, YNFKEQ. This CDR3 comprises 16 residues. With 2 bases clipped from V and 2 bases from J, the junction kept 5 bases outside the gene matches.

This chain uses TRBV4-2 with TRBJ1-2, with TRBD1 matching 10 bases. The receptor's source is a man aged 40-49 years in good health and CMV-seropositive. Input material: PBMCs. The CDR3 DNA is TGTGCCAGCAGCCAACCCGGGACAGGGGCAAACTATGGCTACACCTTC. Protein sequence: CASSQPGTGANYGYTF.